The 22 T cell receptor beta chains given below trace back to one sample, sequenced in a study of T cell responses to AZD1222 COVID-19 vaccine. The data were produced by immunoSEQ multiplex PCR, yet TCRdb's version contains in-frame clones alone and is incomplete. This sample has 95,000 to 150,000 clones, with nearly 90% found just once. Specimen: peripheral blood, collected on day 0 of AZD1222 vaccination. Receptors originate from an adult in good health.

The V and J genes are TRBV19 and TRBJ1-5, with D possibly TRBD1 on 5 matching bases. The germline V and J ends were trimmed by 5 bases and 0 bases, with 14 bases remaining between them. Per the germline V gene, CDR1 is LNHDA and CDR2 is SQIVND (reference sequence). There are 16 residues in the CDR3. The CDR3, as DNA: TGTGCCAGTAGTCCGCTACGAGGGGTTAGCAATCAGCCCCAGCATTTT. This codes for CASSPLRGVSNQPQHF.

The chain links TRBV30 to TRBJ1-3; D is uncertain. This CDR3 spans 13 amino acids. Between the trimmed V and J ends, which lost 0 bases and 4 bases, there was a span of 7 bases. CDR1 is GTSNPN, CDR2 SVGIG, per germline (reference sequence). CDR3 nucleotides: TGTGCCTGGAGTGTACTGATCGGAAACACCATATATTTT. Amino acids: CAWSVLIGNTIYF.

The CDR3 DNA reads as TGTGCCAGCAGCAACCACGGGGTACCCGGGGAGCTGTTTTTT. Its translation: CASSNHGVPGELFF. The V gene is TRBV3-1 (or the pseudogene TRBV3-2), the J gene TRBJ2-2; a weak D match, TRBD2 (5 bases). V lost 5 bases to trimming and J lost 6 bases, with 13 bases between them. Germline CDR1 is LGHDT and CDR2 is YNNKEL (reference sequence). The CDR3 length is 14 residues.

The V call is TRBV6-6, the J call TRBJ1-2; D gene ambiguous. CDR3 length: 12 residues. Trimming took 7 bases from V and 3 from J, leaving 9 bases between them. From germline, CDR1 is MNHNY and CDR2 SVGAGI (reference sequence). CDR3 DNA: TGTGCCAGCATGGCAGGTTACTATGGCTACACCTTC. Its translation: CASMAGYYGYTF.

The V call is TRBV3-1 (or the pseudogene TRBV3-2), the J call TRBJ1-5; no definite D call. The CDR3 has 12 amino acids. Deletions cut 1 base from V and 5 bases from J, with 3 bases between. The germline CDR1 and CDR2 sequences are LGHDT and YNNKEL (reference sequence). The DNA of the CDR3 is TGTGCCAGCAGCCAAGCAGATCAGCCCCAGCATTTT. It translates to CASSQADQPQHF.

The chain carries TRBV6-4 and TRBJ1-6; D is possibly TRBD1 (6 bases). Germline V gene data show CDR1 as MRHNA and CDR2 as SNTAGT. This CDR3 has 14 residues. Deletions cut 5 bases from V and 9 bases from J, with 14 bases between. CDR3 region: CASSPERGSSPLHF. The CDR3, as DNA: TGTGCCAGCAGTCCGGAAAGGGGGTCTTCACCCCTCCACTTT.

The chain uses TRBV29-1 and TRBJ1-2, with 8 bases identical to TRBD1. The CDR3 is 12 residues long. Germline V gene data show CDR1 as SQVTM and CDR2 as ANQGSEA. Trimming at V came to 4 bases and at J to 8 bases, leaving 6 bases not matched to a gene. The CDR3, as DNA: TGCAGCGTTGCTGGACAGGGCGGAGGCTACACCTTC. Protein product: CSVAGQGGGYTF.

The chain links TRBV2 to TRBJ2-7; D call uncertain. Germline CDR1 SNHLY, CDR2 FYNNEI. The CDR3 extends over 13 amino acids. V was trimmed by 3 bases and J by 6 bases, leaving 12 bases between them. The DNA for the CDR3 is TGTGCCAGCAGTGACGGCTTCAGCCGCGAGCAGTACTTC. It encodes CASSDGFSREQYF. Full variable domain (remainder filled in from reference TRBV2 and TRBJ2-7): EPEVTQTPSHQVTQMGQEVILRCVPISNHLYFYWYRQILGQKVEFLVSFYNNEISEKSEIFDDQFSVERPDGSNFTLKIRSTKLEDSAMYFCASSDGFSREQYFGPGTRLTVT.

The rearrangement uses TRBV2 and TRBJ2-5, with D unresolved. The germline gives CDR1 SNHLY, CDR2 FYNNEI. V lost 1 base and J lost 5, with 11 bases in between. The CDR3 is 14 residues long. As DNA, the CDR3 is TGTGCCAGCAGTGAAGTGAAGGTCGGTGAGACCCAGTACTTC. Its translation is CASSEVKVGETQYF.

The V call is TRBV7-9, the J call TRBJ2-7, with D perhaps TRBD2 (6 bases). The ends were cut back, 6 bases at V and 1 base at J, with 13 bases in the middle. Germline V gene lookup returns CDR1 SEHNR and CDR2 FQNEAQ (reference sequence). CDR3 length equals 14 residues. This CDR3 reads CASRRPGDSYEQYF. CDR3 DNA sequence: TGTGCCAGCAGGCGGCCGGGGGATTCCTACGAGCAGTACTTC.

The CDR3 DNA reads as TGTGCCTGGGATGCTGACAGGGTAGGCGCCATATATTTT. It yields the protein CAWDADRVGAIYF. The genes are TRBV30 and TRBJ1-3, with 7 positions matching TRBD1. The germline V gene has CDR1 GTSNPN and CDR2 SVGIG (reference sequence). V trimming: 5 bases; J trimming: 11 bases; junction bases outside the gene matches: 12. The CDR3 runs to 13 residues.

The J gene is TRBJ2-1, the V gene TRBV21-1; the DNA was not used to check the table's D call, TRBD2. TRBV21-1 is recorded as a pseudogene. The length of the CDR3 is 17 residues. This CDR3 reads CASSKVFGTSQYNEQFF. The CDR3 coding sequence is TGTGCCAGCAGCAAAGTTTTCGGGACTAGCCAGTACAATGAGCAGTTCTTC.

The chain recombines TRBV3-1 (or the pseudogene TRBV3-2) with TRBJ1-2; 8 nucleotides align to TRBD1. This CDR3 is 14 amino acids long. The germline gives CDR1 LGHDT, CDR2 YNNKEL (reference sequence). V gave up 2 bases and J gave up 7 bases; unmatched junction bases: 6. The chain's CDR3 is CASSQLDRGGGYTF. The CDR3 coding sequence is TGTGCCAGCAGCCAATTAGACAGGGGAGGTGGCTACACCTTC.

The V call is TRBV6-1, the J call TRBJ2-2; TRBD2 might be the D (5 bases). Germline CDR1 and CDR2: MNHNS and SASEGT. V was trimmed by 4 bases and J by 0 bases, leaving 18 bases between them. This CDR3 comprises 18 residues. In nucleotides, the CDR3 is TGTGCCAGCAGTGGGAAAGGGCGGGTCCCCACGAACACCGGGGAGCTGTTTTTT. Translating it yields CASSGKGRVPTNTGELFF.

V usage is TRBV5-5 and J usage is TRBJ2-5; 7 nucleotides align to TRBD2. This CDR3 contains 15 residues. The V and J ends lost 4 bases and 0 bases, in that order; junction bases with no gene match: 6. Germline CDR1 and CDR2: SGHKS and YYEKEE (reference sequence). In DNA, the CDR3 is TGTGCCAGCAGCGACGGGGGGTCGTACCAAGAGACCCAGTACTTC. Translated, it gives CASSDGGSYQETQYF.

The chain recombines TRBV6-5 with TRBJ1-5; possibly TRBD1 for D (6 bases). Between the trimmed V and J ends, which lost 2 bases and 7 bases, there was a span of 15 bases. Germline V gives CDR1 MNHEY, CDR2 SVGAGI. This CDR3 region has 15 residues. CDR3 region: CASSYMRGKGQPQHF. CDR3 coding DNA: TGTGCCAGCAGTTACATGAGGGGGAAGGGACAGCCCCAGCATTTT.

The CDR3 DNA sequence: TGTGCCAGCAATGGACAGGGCAGCTCCTACGAGCAGTACTTC. It codes for CASNGQGSSYEQYF. V and J are TRBV6-5 and TRBJ2-7, with TRBD1 matching 8 bases. The CDR3 loop spans 14 amino acids. With 7 bases clipped from V and 0 bases from J, the junction kept 5 bases outside the gene matches. Germline V gene sequence: CDR1 MNHEY, CDR2 SVGAGI.

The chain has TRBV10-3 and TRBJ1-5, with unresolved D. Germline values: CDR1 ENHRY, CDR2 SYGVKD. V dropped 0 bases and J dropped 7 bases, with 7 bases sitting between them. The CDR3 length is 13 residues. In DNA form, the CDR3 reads TGTGCCATCAGTGAGTCGCCAAGGCAGCCCCAGCATTTT. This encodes CAISESPRQPQHF.

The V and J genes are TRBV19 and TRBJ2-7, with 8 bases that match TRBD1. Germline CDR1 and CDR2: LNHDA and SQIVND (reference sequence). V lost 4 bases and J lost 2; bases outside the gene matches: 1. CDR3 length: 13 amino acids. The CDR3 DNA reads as TGTGCCAGTAGTACGACAGGGGCCTACGAGCAGTACTTC. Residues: CASSTTGAYEQYF.

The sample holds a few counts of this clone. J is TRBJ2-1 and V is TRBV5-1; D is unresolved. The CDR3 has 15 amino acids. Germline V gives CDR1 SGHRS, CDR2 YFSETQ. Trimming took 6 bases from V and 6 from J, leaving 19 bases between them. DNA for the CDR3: TGCGCCAGCAAAGAAGGACCCATAAACCCCAATGAGCAGTTCTTC. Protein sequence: CASKEGPINPNEQFF. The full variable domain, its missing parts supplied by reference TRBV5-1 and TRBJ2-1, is KAGVTQTPRYLIKTRGQQVTLSCSPISGHRSVSWYQQTPGQGLQFLFEYFSETQRNKGNFPGRFSGRQFSNSRSEMNVSTLELGDSALYLCASKEGPINPNEQFFGPGTRLTVL.

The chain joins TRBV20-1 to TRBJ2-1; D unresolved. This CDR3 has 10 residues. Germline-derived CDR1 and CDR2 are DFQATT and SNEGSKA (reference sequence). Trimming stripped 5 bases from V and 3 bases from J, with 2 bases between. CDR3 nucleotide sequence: TGCAGTGCTTTCTACAATGAGCAGTTCTTC. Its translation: CSAFYNEQFF.

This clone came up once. DNA for the CDR3: TGCGCCAGCAGCTTGGCCGCCCCGGCCGGTTCACCCCTCCACTTT. It translates to CASSLAAPAGSPLHF. The chain uses TRBV5-1 and TRBJ1-6; D uncertain. Germline-derived CDR1 and CDR2 are SGHRS and YFSETQ. The CDR3 is 15 residues long. Between the trimmed V and J ends, which lost 0 bases and 9 bases, there was a span of 13 bases.